These 32 T cell receptor beta chains share one sample of origin, sequenced in a study of radiotherapy plus CTLA-4 blockade in lung cancer. Profiled with immunoSEQ multiplex PCR; TCRdb holds only in-frame clones, not every one. Among 80,000 to 100,000 clones listed, 85% to 90% were seen once. The sample in question was peripheral blood, obtained from a patient treated with radiotherapy plus ipilimumab. The origin of the receptors is a human donor with non-small cell lung cancer that progressed on radiotherapy plus ipilimumab.

The chain has TRBV5-1 and TRBJ2-5; D remains unclear. The J call is uncertain, as TRBJ2-7 better fits the DNA end. The length of the CDR3 is 14 residues. CDR1 is SGHRS and CDR2 is YFSETQ in the germline V gene. The CDR3 sequence: CASSYRPSMDEQYF. In DNA form, the CDR3 reads TGCGCCAGCAGCTACCGTCCCTCTATGGACGAGCAGTACTTC.

This clone was counted only a few times. The chain joins TRBV6-6 to TRBJ1-3, with D hard to call. Germline values: CDR1 MNHNY, CDR2 SVGAGI (reference sequence). The CDR3 sequence is 15 residues long. The V and J ends lost 2 bases and 0 bases respectively, with 8 bases between them. This chain's CDR3 is CASSYSPISGNTIYF. In nucleotides, the CDR3 is TGTGCCAGCAGTTACAGTCCGATCTCTGGAAACACCATATATTTT.

The V gene is TRBV7-9, the J gene TRBJ1-2, with 8 bases fitting TRBD1. The germline CDR1 and CDR2 sequences are SEHNR and FQNEAQ (reference sequence). The CDR3 covers 13 residues. Trimming cost V 5 bases and J 8 bases; bases outside gene matches: 7. In nucleotides, the CDR3 is TGTGCCAGCAGCATCACAGGGGGACAAGGCTACACCTTC. Protein sequence: CASSITGGQGYTF. The entire variable domain, with the rest obtained from reference TRBV7-9 and TRBJ1-2, is as follows: DTGVSQNPRHKITKRGQNVTFRCDPISEHNRLYWYRQTLGQGPEFLTYFQNEAQLEKSRLLSDRFSAERPKGSFSTLEIQRTEQGDSAMYLCASSITGGQGYTFGSGTRLTVV.

The V gene is TRBV7-2, the J gene TRBJ2-5; D perhaps matches TRBD2 (6 bases). Germline V CDR1 and CDR2: SGHTA, FQGNSA. Trimming removed 4 bases at V and 4 bases at J, with 10 bases between. The CDR3 extends over 13 amino acids. CDR3 nucleotide sequence: TGTGCCAGCAGCTATAGCGGCCGAGAGACCCAGTACTTC. It encodes CASSYSGRETQYF.

Only a few counts were recorded for this clone. The J gene is TRBJ1-1, the V gene TRBV7-9, with D maybe TRBD1 (5 bases). The CDR3 is 14 residues long. Germline V gene lookup returns CDR1 SEHNR and CDR2 FQNEAQ (reference sequence). Trimming stripped 4 bases from V and 0 bases from J, with 9 bases between. Here the CDR3 reads CASSSGRLNTEAFF. The CDR3 nucleotides are TGTGCCAGCAGCTCGGGACGGTTGAACACTGAAGCTTTCTTT. Full variable domain (rest looked up from reference TRBV7-9 and TRBJ1-1): DTGVSQNPRHKITKRGQNVTFRCDPISEHNRLYWYRQTLGQGPEFLTYFQNEAQLEKSRLLSDRFSAERPKGSFSTLEIQRTEQGDSAMYLCASSSGRLNTEAFFGQGTRLTVV.

The V call is TRBV5-1, the J call TRBJ2-2; D is possibly TRBD2 (5 bases). CDR1 is SGHRS, CDR2 YFSETQ, per germline. The CDR3 length is 16 residues. V was trimmed by 4 bases and J by 0 bases, leaving 13 bases between them. The CDR3 DNA reads TGCGCCAGCAGCGCCCTGGGAGTGGCGAACACCGGGGAGCTGTTTTTT. Protein product: CASSALGVANTGELFF.

V gene TRBV2 combines with J gene TRBJ2-2, with 8 bases matching TRBD1. The V gene end was trimmed by 6 bases and the J gene end by 0 bases; junction bases not matched to a gene: 9. Per germline, CDR1 SNHLY and CDR2 FYNNEI. The CDR3 has 17 residues. CDR3 bases: TGTGCCAGCAGCCTCGACAGGGGAAATACGAACACCGGGGAGCTGTTTTTT. Its translation is CASSLDRGNTNTGELFF.

This clone was recorded once. The chain carries TRBV30 and TRBJ2-2; D is unclear. The CDR3 runs to 15 residues. The V gene lost 7 bases and the J gene lost 2 bases, with 17 bases spanning the gap. CDR1 is GTSNPN, CDR2 SVGIG, per germline (reference sequence). DNA for the CDR3: TGTGCCTACGACGGGTGGGTAGGAAACACCGGGGAGCTGTTTTTT. Translated: CAYDGWVGNTGELFF. Full variable domain (rest looked up from reference TRBV30 and TRBJ2-2): SQTIHQWPATLVQPVGSPLSLECTVEGTSNPNLYWYRQAAGRGLQLLFYSVGIGQISSEVPQNLSASRPQDRQFILSSKKLLLSDSGFYLCAYDGWVGNTGELFFGEGSRLTVL.

The CDR3 is CASSLSGNQPQHF. The CDR3 nucleotides are TGTGCCAGCAGCTTATCGGGGAATCAGCCCCAGCATTTT. The chain couples TRBV5-5 to TRBJ1-5; the D is unclear. The CDR3 has 13 residues. V lost 2 bases, J lost 4 bases, and 7 bases lay in between. The germline gives CDR1 SGHKS, CDR2 YYEKEE (reference sequence).

This rearrangement joins TRBV29-1 to TRBJ2-7; maybe TRBD1 (5 bases). The CDR3 spans 12 residues. Per the germline V gene, CDR1 is SQVTM and CDR2 is ANQGSEA. V shed 1 base and J shed 3 bases, with 7 bases lying between them. DNA of the CDR3: TGCAGCGTTGAAGGGCAGGGCTACGAGCAGTACTTC. Translation gives CSVEGQGYEQYF.

This rearrangement joins TRBV6-5 to TRBJ2-3, with TRBD1 matching 7 bases. CDR1 is MNHEY and CDR2 is SVGAGI in the germline V gene. This CDR3 contains 15 residues. V dropped 7 bases and J dropped 1; count of bases not matched to a gene: 8. The CDR3 reads CASTSRGSGTDTQYF. For the CDR3, the DNA is TGTGCCAGCACCTCCAGGGGGTCGGGCACAGATACGCAGTATTTT.

The sample holds one count of this clone. The CDR3, as DNA: TGTGCCAGCAGTGAAGGGTTGGCAGGCCCATTACCCTCCTACAATGAGCAGTTCTTC. The encoded protein is CASSEGLAGPLPSYNEQFF. This chain joins TRBV6-1 and TRBJ2-1; no definite D call. The V end lost 1 base, the J end lost 0 bases, and 19 bases lay between the germline ends. The germline gives CDR1 MNHNS, CDR2 SASEGT. CDR3 length: 19 residues.

This chain links TRBV2 with TRBJ2-7; 9 positions match TRBD2. V was clipped by 6 bases and J by 5 bases; unmatched bases: 8. Looked up from germline, CDR1 is SNHLY and CDR2 is FYNNEI. The CDR3 is made up of 14 amino acids. The CDR3 is CASRTGLASHEQYF. In nucleotides, the CDR3 is TGTGCCAGCAGGACGGGACTAGCTTCCCACGAGCAGTACTTC.

The chain couples TRBV10-2 to TRBJ2-1, with D possibly matching TRBD2 (5 bases). The germline V gene has CDR1 WSHSY and CDR2 SAAADI. V lost 8 bases and J lost 10, with 12 bases in between. The CDR3 extends over 11 amino acids. This CDR3 is CASLSASEQFF. DNA of the CDR3: TGCGCCAGCCTTAGCGCTTCCGAGCAGTTCTTC.

The chain couples TRBV19 to TRBJ2-7; TRBD2 matches 8 bases. CDR3 length equals 15 residues. Losses at the gene ends were 7 bases for V and 2 bases for J; bases not matched to a gene: 10. Per germline, CDR1 LNHDA and CDR2 SQIVND (reference sequence). Written as DNA, the CDR3 is TGTGCCAGTAATCCGGGAGCGGGAGCCCCCTACGAGCAGTACTTC. As protein: CASNPGAGAPYEQYF.

The chain employs TRBV5-1 and TRBJ2-2; 10 nucleotides match TRBD1. CDR3 length: 18 amino acids. With 0 bases clipped from V and 0 bases from J, the junction kept 5 bases outside the gene matches. CDR1 is SGHRS and CDR2 is YFSETQ in the germline V gene. CDR3 coding DNA: TGCGCCAGCAGCTTGGCCGGGACAGGGGTGACGAACACCGGGGAGCTGTTTTTT. This gives the protein CASSLAGTGVTNTGELFF.

The V gene is TRBV10-3, the J gene TRBJ1-2, with TRBD1 as a possible D gene (5 bases). Between the trimmed V and J ends, which lost 7 bases and 3 bases, there was a span of 12 bases. This CDR3 region has 13 residues. Germline CDR1 and CDR2: ENHRY and SYGVKD. Here the CDR3 DNA reads TGTGCCATCACCCCGACAGTGGACTATGGCTACACCTTC. Its protein is CAITPTVDYGYTF.

This chain connects TRBV5-1 to TRBJ2-1, with D tentatively TRBD1 (6 bases). V dropped 0 bases and J dropped 5 bases, with 12 bases sitting between them. The CDR3 runs 15 residues. Germline V gene sequence: CDR1 SGHRS, CDR2 YFSETQ. The CDR3 is CASSLEQGLHNEQFF. The DNA of the CDR3 is TGCGCCAGCAGCTTGGAACAGGGTCTTCACAATGAGCAGTTCTTC.

This clone was counted once. The V call is TRBV6-1, the J call TRBJ1-1; 7 bases are a match to TRBD1. The CDR3 is made up of 17 amino acids. V lost 2 bases and J lost 6; bases outside the gene matches: 15. Germline CDR1 is MNHNS and CDR2 is SASEGT. The CDR3, as DNA: TGTGCCAGCAGTGAATCCCACAGGGGACTAAGTGGGGCTGAAGCTTTCTTT. Its translation: CASSESHRGLSGAEAFF.

The V call is TRBV5-1, the J call TRBJ2-1, with D maybe TRBD2 (7 bases). Germline V gene lookup returns CDR1 SGHRS and CDR2 YFSETQ. The length of the CDR3 is 16 residues. Trimming stripped 0 bases from V and 2 bases from J, with 12 bases between. CDR3: CASSLVGGEAYNEQFF. CDR3 DNA: TGCGCCAGCAGCTTGGTAGGGGGGGAAGCCTACAATGAGCAGTTCTTC. The full variable domain, in which reference TRBV5-1 and TRBJ2-1 provide the parts outside the CDR3, is KAGVTQTPRYLIKTRGQQVTLSCSPISGHRSVSWYQQTPGQGLQFLFEYFSETQRNKGNFPGRFSGRQFSNSRSEMNVSTLELGDSALYLCASSLVGGEAYNEQFFGPGTRLTVL.

This chain links TRBV5-1 with TRBJ2-2, with 9 bases matching TRBD2. The junction had 10 bases not matched to a gene; V was cut back by 3 bases and J by 4 bases. The CDR3 sequence is 17 residues long. Germline lookup yields CDR1 SGHRS and CDR2 YFSETQ. The CDR3 spells CASSSSWREGTTGELFF. The DNA for the CDR3 is TGCGCCAGCAGCTCGAGCTGGCGGGAGGGCACCACCGGGGAGCTGTTTTTT.

The chain links TRBV5-1 to TRBJ1-1; D is perhaps TRBD1 (5 bases). This CDR3 comprises 14 residues. CDR1 is SGHRS, CDR2 YFSETQ, per germline. V lost 4 bases and J lost 1, with 11 bases in between. The CDR3 coding sequence is TGCGCCAGCAGCGAGGGGACGGCGAACACTGAAGCTTTCTTT. The encoded protein is CASSEGTANTEAFF.

J is TRBJ2-1 and V is TRBV19; possible D gene TRBD2, 7 bases. The V end lost 8 bases, the J end lost 9 bases, and 20 bases lay between the germline ends. In germline, CDR1 is LNHDA, CDR2 SQIVND (reference sequence). This CDR3 region has 14 residues. The chain's CDR3 is CASSRQTGGFEQFF. DNA for the CDR3: TGTGCCAGTTCAAGGCAAACGGGGGGCTTTGAGCAGTTCTTC.

The rearrangement uses TRBV27 and TRBJ1-1, with 7 positions matching TRBD1. CDR1 MNHEY and CDR2 SMNVEV come from the germline V gene (reference sequence). The trim removed 6 bases at V and 1 base at J, leaving 11 bases unmatched. CDR3 length: 16 residues. The CDR3 sequence is CASRTTGLSRNTEAFF. Here the CDR3 DNA reads TGTGCCAGCAGAACGACAGGGCTCAGCAGGAACACTGAAGCTTTCTTT.

The chain is built from TRBV11-2 and TRBJ2-1; D gene ambiguous. The V gene lost 5 bases and the J gene lost 2 bases, with 13 bases spanning the gap. Germline V gene data show CDR1 as SGHAT and CDR2 as FQNNGV. This CDR3 spans 15 amino acids. The CDR3 sequence: CASSNRRVTYNEQFF. The CDR3 nucleotides read TGTGCCAGCAGCAACCGTCGGGTAACCTACAATGAGCAGTTCTTC.

The chain links TRBV5-1 to TRBJ2-3; 8 bases agree with TRBD2. Trimming removed 5 bases from V and 0 bases from J; junction bases left unmatched: 5. Looked up from germline, CDR1 is SGHRS and CDR2 is YFSETQ. The CDR3 length is 15 residues. DNA of the CDR3: TGCGCCAGCAGTCGAGCGGGAGAGAGCACAGATACGCAGTATTTT. It yields the protein CASSRAGESTDTQYF.

A remark on this clone: This specimen includes other DNA sequences encoding the same CDR3. The chain carries TRBV30 and TRBJ1-1, with D unclear. This CDR3 region has 13 residues. Trimming stripped 0 bases from V and 2 bases from J, with 7 bases between. CDR1 is GTSNPN, CDR2 SVGIG, per germline (reference sequence). CDR3 in DNA: TGTGCCTGGAGTGTGGCAGGAAACACTGAAGCTTTCTTT. Translating it yields CAWSVAGNTEAFF.

Concerning this clone: Other DNA variants within this sample encode the same CDR3. The chain recombines TRBV20-1 with TRBJ2-5; 8 nucleotides align to TRBD1. The CDR3 loop spans 11 amino acids. The germline V gene encodes CDR1 DFQATT and CDR2 SNEGSKA (reference sequence). The V segment lost 4 bases and the J segment 5 bases; nucleotides outside the gene matches: 0. For the CDR3, the DNA is TGCAGTGCTACAGGGGGCGAGACCCAGTACTTC. Amino acids: CSATGGETQYF.

This rearrangement joins TRBV6-7 to TRBJ2-7; a weak D match, TRBD2 (6 bases). TRBV6-7 has ORF status, its function being uncertain. V was cut by 6 bases and J by 6 bases, with 15 bases left in between. This CDR3 comprises 13 residues. The CDR3: CASSPGVGTEQYF. CDR3 DNA: TGTGCCAGCAGCCCGGGGGTAGGCACCGAGCAGTACTTC.

The rearrangement uses TRBV2 and TRBJ2-3, with D uncertain. CDR1 and CDR2 (germline): SNHLY, FYNNEI. Trimming took 5 bases from V and 6 from J, leaving 9 bases between them. The CDR3 sequence is 12 residues long. CDR3 residues: CASSLSRDTQYF. CDR3 nucleotides: TGTGCCAGCAGTCTGTCTAGGGATACGCAGTATTTT.

The chain combines TRBV4-2 with TRBJ2-1; no reliable D call. The CDR3 runs 16 residues. V lost 0 bases and J 2 bases, leaving 11 bases between the germline ends. In germline, CDR1 is LGHNA, CDR2 YNFKEQ. The CDR3 protein is CASSQDPQRPYNEQFF. CDR3 in DNA: TGTGCCAGCAGCCAAGATCCCCAGCGACCCTACAATGAGCAGTTCTTC.

This clone was counted a single time. The V gene is TRBV11-1, the J gene TRBJ2-7; the match to TRBD2 covers 8 bases. Germline V gene sequence: CDR1 SGHAT, CDR2 FQDESV (reference sequence). The CDR3 covers 15 residues. V lost 4 bases and J lost 2; bases outside the gene matches: 7. The DNA for the CDR3 is TGTGCCAGCAGCTCACGGGCGGGAGGCCCCTACGAGCAGTACTTC. Residues: CASSSRAGGPYEQYF.